The 25 T cell receptor beta chains below come from one sample, sequenced in a study of blood T cell repertoires in COVID-19. The repertoire was sequenced with immunoSEQ multiplex PCR; TCRdb's copy has only in-frame clones and lacks some. This table holds 400,000 to 450,000 clones, around nine tenths found once. The sequenced sample was peripheral blood. The receptors originated from a man in his late teens or twenties with COVID-19, enrolled during active disease.

The gene calls are TRBV2 and TRBJ1-3; tentatively, D is TRBD1 (5 bases). CDR1 is SNHLY, CDR2 FYNNEI, per germline. The CDR3 is made up of 14 amino acids. Trimming cost V 9 bases and J 2 bases, with 14 bases left between them. CDR3 nucleotide sequence: TGTGCCAGTCCCGGGGGGACCGCTGGAAACACCATATATTTT. Protein sequence: CASPGGTAGNTIYF. Full variable domain (remainder filled in from reference TRBV2 and TRBJ1-3): EPEVTQTPSHQVTQMGQEVILRCVPISNHLYFYWYRQILGQKVEFLVSFYNNEISEKSEIFDDQFSVERPDGSNFTLKIRSTKLEDSAMYFCASPGGTAGNTIYFGEGSWLTVV.

The V call is TRBV10-3, the J call TRBJ1-2; D is perhaps TRBD1 (6 bases). Per the germline V gene, CDR1 is ENHRY and CDR2 is SYGVKD. The CDR3 covers 12 residues. Trimming took off 0 bases at V and 13 bases at J, with 12 bases between the two ends. Here the CDR3 DNA reads TGTGCCATCAGTGAGTCAACAGGGTACTCCACCTTC. It codes for CAISESTGYSTF.

This clone has a single count. The chain has TRBV5-1 and TRBJ2-2; 13 nucleotides match TRBD2. CDR3 length: 16 amino acids. Germline V gene data show CDR1 as SGHRS and CDR2 as YFSETQ. The V gene end was trimmed by 2 bases and the J gene end by 6 bases; junction bases not matched to a gene: 4. CDR3: CASSFGLAGVPGELFF. The CDR3, as DNA: TGCGCCAGCAGCTTCGGACTAGCGGGAGTTCCCGGGGAGCTGTTTTTT.

This chain uses TRBV18 with TRBJ1-3; possible D gene TRBD1, 5 bases. This CDR3 has 16 amino acids. Trimming left V 0 bases short and J 0 bases short, with 9 bases between. Germline CDR1 and CDR2: KGHSH and LQKENI. The CDR3 region is CASSPPDSYSGNTIYF. CDR3 nucleotide sequence: TGTGCCAGCTCACCACCCGACAGTTACTCTGGAAACACCATATATTTT.

The rearrangement links TRBV11-2 to TRBJ2-1; 10 bases align to TRBD2. The CDR3 covers 15 residues. Losses at the gene ends were 2 bases for V and 4 bases for J; bases not matched to a gene: 2. Germline CDR1 and CDR2: SGHAT and FQNNGV. The CDR3 DNA sequence: TGTGCCAGCAGCTTAACAGCGGGGGGGTACAATGAGCAGTTCTTC. It translates to CASSLTAGGYNEQFF.

The chain combines TRBV5-4 with TRBJ2-1, with a possible D match to TRBD1 (6 bases). Trimming removed 4 bases at V and 5 bases at J, with 16 bases between. CDR1 is SGHNT and CDR2 is YYREEE in the germline V gene (reference sequence). The CDR3 runs to 15 residues. Written as DNA, the CDR3 is TGTGCCAGCAGCCCCAGGGGTGAAGGTAACAATGAGCAGTTCTTC. This gives the protein CASSPRGEGNNEQFF.

The chain links TRBV6-1 to TRBJ1-2; D call uncertain. The CDR3 runs 13 residues. Germline V CDR1 and CDR2: MNHNS, SASEGT. Trimming cost V 2 bases and J 4 bases, with 8 bases left between them. The CDR3 coding sequence is TGTGCCAGCAGTGAATCGGAGGGCTATGGCTACACCTTC. Residues: CASSESEGYGYTF.

The gene calls are TRBV25-1 and TRBJ2-3; possibly TRBD2 for D (6 bases). Germline loops: CDR1 MGHDK, CDR2 SYGVNS. V was shortened by 1 base and J by 1 base, with 12 bases between the two germline ends. The CDR3 covers 16 residues. The CDR3 DNA sequence: TGTGCCAGCAGTGAATCCCGAACGGGGGGCACAGATACGCAGTATTTT. Its translation: CASSESRTGGTDTQYF.

Concerning this clone itself: One end of the junction fails to match germline, which may point to a read error. J is TRBJ1-1 and V is TRBV15; maybe TRBD1 (5 bases). This CDR3 has 14 residues. Germline-derived CDR1 and CDR2 are LNHNV and YYDKDF (reference sequence). The CDR3 is CATRREQVFTEAFF. CDR3 DNA: TGTGCCACCAGGAGAGAACAGGTCTTCACTGAAGCTTTCTTT.

The gene calls are TRBV4-2 and TRBJ2-7, with 13 positions matching TRBD2. The V segment lost 1 base and the J segment 3 bases; nucleotides outside the gene matches: 6. Germline CDR1 reads LGHNA; CDR2 reads YNFKEQ. The CDR3 is 17 residues long. The chain's CDR3 is CASSQGGTSGASYEQYF. The CDR3 region has the DNA TGTGCCAGCAGCCAAGGGGGGACTAGCGGGGCCAGCTACGAGCAGTACTTC.

V usage is TRBV29-1 and J usage is TRBJ2-7, with 9 bases lining up with TRBD1. Germline V gene data show CDR1 as SQVTM and CDR2 as ANQGSEA. The CDR3 length is 13 residues. V shed 6 bases and J 4 bases; nucleotides not matched to a gene: 7. CDR3 coding DNA: TGCAGCGTGATCCGGGACAGGGATTACGAGCAGTACTTC. Translation: CSVIRDRDYEQYF.

The chain recombines TRBV2 with TRBJ1-2; D may be TRBD1 (5 bases). Trimming removed 9 bases at V and 1 base at J, with 12 bases between. CDR1 is SNHLY, CDR2 FYNNEI, per germline. The CDR3 consists of 13 residues. In nucleotides, the CDR3 is TGTGCCAGTCCCGAAGACAGTAACTATGGCTACACCTTC. Translated: CASPEDSNYGYTF. The variable domain in full, with the rest retrieved from reference TRBV2 and TRBJ1-2, is EPEVTQTPSHQVTQMGQEVILRCVPISNHLYFYWYRQILGQKVEFLVSFYNNEISEKSEIFDDQFSVERPDGSNFTLKIRSTKLEDSAMYFCASPEDSNYGYTFGSGTRLTVV.

This chain uses TRBV6-5 with TRBJ2-5; D may be TRBD1 (6 bases). This CDR3 is built from 14 residues. The V gene lost 8 bases and the J gene lost 5 bases, with 18 bases spanning the gap. CDR1 is MNHEY, CDR2 SVGAGI, per germline. This CDR3 reads CASCWGRGAETQYF. The CDR3 nucleotides read TGTGCCAGCTGCTGGGGGCGCGGAGCGGAGACCCAGTACTTC.

This chain uses TRBV7-9 with TRBJ2-2; D is possibly TRBD1 (5 bases). In germline, CDR1 is SEHNR, CDR2 FQNEAQ (reference sequence). V lost 4 bases and J 1 base, leaving 16 bases between the germline ends. CDR3 size: 17 residues. CDR3 in DNA: TGTGCCAGCAGCTCGCCGCAGGGTAGGGAGAACACCGGGGAGCTGTTTTTT. It translates to CASSSPQGRENTGELFF.

V is TRBV7-9 and J is TRBJ1-1, with D perhaps matching TRBD1 (5 bases). Trimming stripped 5 bases from V and 1 base from J, with 11 bases between. Germline V gene data show CDR1 as SEHNR and CDR2 as FQNEAQ (reference sequence). The CDR3 spans 14 residues. Written as DNA, the CDR3 is TGTGCCAGCAGCCACAGGATTGCGAACACTGAAGCTTTCTTT. It is translated as CASSHRIANTEAFF.

The chain has TRBV11-3 and TRBJ1-4; D possibly corresponds to TRBD1 (6 bases). The ends were cut back, 2 bases at V and 2 bases at J, with 9 bases in the middle. In germline, CDR1 is SGHNT, CDR2 YENEEA. This CDR3 comprises 15 residues. This CDR3 is CASSLTGLTNEKLFF. CDR3 nucleotides: TGTGCCAGCAGCTTAACAGGGCTGACTAATGAAAAACTGTTTTTT.

The chain is built from TRBV12-3 or TRBV12-4 and TRBJ2-5; 8 nucleotides match TRBD1. The CDR3 consists of 13 residues. J was trimmed by 3 bases and V by 6 bases; bases with no gene match: 3. The CDR3 here is CASSQDREETQYF. In nucleotides, the CDR3 is TGTGCCAGCAGCCAGGACAGGGAAGAGACCCAGTACTTC.

This chain uses TRBV15 with TRBJ2-7, with 7 bases identical to TRBD1. The CDR3 runs to 15 residues. V lost 5 bases to trimming and J lost 4 bases; unmatched junction nucleotides: 11. CDR1 is LNHNV, CDR2 YYDKDF, per germline (reference sequence). The CDR3 spells CATSSLKTGMYEQYF. CDR3 bases: TGTGCCACCAGCTCGTTGAAGACAGGGATGTACGAGCAGTACTTC.

J is TRBJ2-3 and V is TRBV10-1; TRBD2 agrees at 12 bases. CDR3 size: 15 residues. Trimming removed 6 bases from V and 3 bases from J; junction bases left unmatched: 4. CDR1 WNHNN and CDR2 SYGVQD come from the germline V gene (reference sequence). CDR3: CASSDLAGGTDTQYF. DNA of the CDR3: TGCGCCAGCAGCGACCTAGCGGGAGGGACAGATACGCAGTATTTT.

The chain joins TRBV5-1 to TRBJ2-1; 10 bases map to TRBD2. J lost 5 bases, V lost 5 bases, and 7 bases had no gene match. This CDR3 contains 15 residues. Germline-derived CDR1 and CDR2 are SGHRS and YFSETQ. CDR3 region: CASRRAGGSNNEQFF. CDR3 in DNA: TGCGCCAGCAGACGAGCGGGAGGGTCCAACAATGAGCAGTTCTTC.

This clone was seen only a few times. The chain is built from TRBV6-6 and TRBJ2-5; 13 bases are a match to TRBD2. CDR3 length: 15 residues. V lost 6 bases and J lost 5; bases outside the gene matches: 6. The germline V gene has CDR1 MNHNY and CDR2 SVGAGI (reference sequence). CDR3 DNA: TGTGCCAGCAGCCCGACACTAGCGGGGGGGGAGACCCAGTACTTC. Translating gives CASSPTLAGGETQYF.

This rearrangement joins TRBV7-2 to TRBJ1-6; 9 bases are a match to TRBD1. Germline values: CDR1 SGHTA, CDR2 FQGNSA. This CDR3 has 17 amino acids. V shed 4 bases and J 10 bases; nucleotides not matched to a gene: 14. CDR3 DNA sequence: TGTGCCAGCAGCTCCGTGCGAGGGGACAGGGTCGTCTCACCCCTCCACTTT. This sequence encodes CASSSVRGDRVVSPLHF.

The J gene is TRBJ2-7, the V gene TRBV3-1 (or the pseudogene TRBV3-2); 9 bases align to TRBD1. Germline V gene data show CDR1 as LGHDT and CDR2 as YNNKEL (reference sequence). V was clipped by 2 bases and J by 5 bases; unmatched bases: 10. The CDR3 is 16 amino acids. The CDR3 spells CASSQIPGQGADEQYF. In DNA, the CDR3 is TGTGCCAGCAGCCAAATCCCGGGACAGGGTGCCGACGAGCAGTACTTC.

V usage is TRBV7-9 and J usage is TRBJ1-5; D call uncertain. This CDR3 spans 13 amino acids. Trimming cost V 7 bases and J 6 bases, with 13 bases left between them. The germline gives CDR1 SEHNR, CDR2 FQNEAQ (reference sequence). The CDR3, as DNA: TGTGCCAGCACTACTGGGGAGACTCAGCCCCAGCATTTT. Residues: CASTTGETQPQHF. Full variable domain (missing parts from reference TRBV7-9 and TRBJ1-5): DTGVSQNPRHKITKRGQNVTFRCDPISEHNRLYWYRQTLGQGPEFLTYFQNEAQLEKSRLLSDRFSAERPKGSFSTLEIQRTEQGDSAMYLCASTTGETQPQHFGDGTRLSIL.

V is TRBV6-2 or TRBV6-3 and J is TRBJ2-2; TRBD1 aligns across 10 bases. The CDR3 loop spans 16 amino acids. V was pared by 6 bases and J by 6 bases, with 10 bases of the junction left unmatched. The germline V gene has CDR1 MNHEY and CDR2 SVGEGT. In nucleotides, the CDR3 is TGTGCCAGCAGCACCCTCCGGGACAGGGGCCCCGGGGAGCTGTTTTTT. As protein: CASSTLRDRGPGELFF.